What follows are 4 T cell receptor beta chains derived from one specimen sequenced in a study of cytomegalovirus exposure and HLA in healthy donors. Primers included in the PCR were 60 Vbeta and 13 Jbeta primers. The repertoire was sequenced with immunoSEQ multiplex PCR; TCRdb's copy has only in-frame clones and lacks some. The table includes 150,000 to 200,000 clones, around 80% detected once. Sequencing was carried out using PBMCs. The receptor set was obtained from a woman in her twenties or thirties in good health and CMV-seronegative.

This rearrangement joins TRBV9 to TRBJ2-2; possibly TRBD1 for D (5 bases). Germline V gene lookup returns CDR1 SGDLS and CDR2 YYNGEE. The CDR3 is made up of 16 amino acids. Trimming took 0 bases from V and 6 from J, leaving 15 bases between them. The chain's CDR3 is CASSVEGRVVPGELFF. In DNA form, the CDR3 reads TGTGCCAGCAGCGTAGAGGGCAGGGTGGTGCCCGGGGAGCTGTTTTTT. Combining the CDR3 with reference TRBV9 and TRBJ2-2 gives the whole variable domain DSGVTQTPKHLITATGQRVTLRCSPRSGDLSVYWYQQSLDQGLQFLIQYYNGEERAKGNILERFSAQQFPDLHSELNLSSLELGDSALYFCASSVEGRVVPGELFFGEGSRLTVL.

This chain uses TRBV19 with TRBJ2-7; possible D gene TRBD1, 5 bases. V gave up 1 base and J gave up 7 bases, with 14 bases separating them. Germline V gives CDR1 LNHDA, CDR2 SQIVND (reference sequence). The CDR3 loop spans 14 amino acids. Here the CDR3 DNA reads TGTGCCAGTAGTATAGCAGGGCTCACTGGGGAGCAGTACTTC. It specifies CASSIAGLTGEQYF.

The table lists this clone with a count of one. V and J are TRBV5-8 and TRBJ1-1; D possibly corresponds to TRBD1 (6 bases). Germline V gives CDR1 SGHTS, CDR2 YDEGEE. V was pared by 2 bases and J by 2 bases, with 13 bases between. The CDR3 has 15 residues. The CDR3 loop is CASSLGTHANTEAFF. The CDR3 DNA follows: TGTGCCAGCAGCTTAGGGACACACGCTAACACTGAAGCTTTCTTT.

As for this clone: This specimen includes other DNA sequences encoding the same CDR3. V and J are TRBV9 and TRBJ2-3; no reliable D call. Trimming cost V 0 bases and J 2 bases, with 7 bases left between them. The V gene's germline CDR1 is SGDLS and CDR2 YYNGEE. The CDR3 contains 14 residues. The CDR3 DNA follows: TGTGCCAGCAGCGTAGGGAGAGCCACAGATACGCAGTATTTT. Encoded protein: CASSVGRATDTQYF.